This T cell receptor (beta chain) was sequenced during a study of blood T cell repertoires in COVID-19 (dated by TCRdb to about 2020). Study-level background: The collaborator samples originated in the United States, Italy and Spain and spanned the acute and convalescent phases of COVID-19. The prospective study material was composed of cDNA or gDNA derived from T cells, B-cell-depleted T cells, or PBMCs. Subjects who had been exposed to COVID-19, were actively infected with it, or had recovered from it provided the deeply sampled blood TCRbeta repertoires that made up the dataset. A freely available public database, intended as a resource for researchers studying the immune response to SARS-CoV-2, is where the repertoires were released. Samples were obtained from the ongoing ImmuneRACE study (first 160 participants) and from some 1,200 subjects provided by 6 global collaborators. Nearly every sample came with metadata listing a de-identified subject ID, COVID-19 status, age in years and sex. Where HLA class I and class II types were available, the types were taken from metadata supplied by the sample provider, not from assay-based typing.

The immunoSEQ Assay, a bias-controlled multiplex PCR, was used to amplify TCRbeta CDR3 regions from genomic DNA. The authors' pipeline ran thus. Within the assay, amplification of reference gene primers was used to estimate how many nucleated cells each sample contained. To quantify the absolute abundance of each unique TCRbeta CDR3 rearrangement, sequence reads were collapsed and filtered. For each sample, productive Simpson clonality was calculated as the square root of Simpson's diversity index across productive rearrangements. TCRdb re-hosts the immuneACCESS table, in-frame sequences only. Its copies lack some clones; in the studies checked, an unresolved V gene accounts for under half of them, and the cause for the rest is not known. That table is the source of V, J and clone size, and D and trimming were worked out from the DNA. The sample includes a few hundred thousand clones, with roughly 80% observed a single time. The ten largest account for roughly 4% of the sample.

In the prospective study, participants were roughly 18 to 100 years old, resided in approximately 25 geographic areas of the United States, and were enrolled through a virtual design. To assign participants to cohorts, the prospective study relied on clinical history that participants themselves reported in a screening survey and a study questionnaire. Mobile phlebotomists in the prospective study collected whole blood, serum and a nasopharyngeal or oropharyngeal swab from every participant. Participants in the prospective study had the option to provide additional blood draws and questionnaires over a roughly 2-month period. Blood samples from the prospective study were shipped frozen or at room temperature prior to DNA extraction. What the research found in general, with its limitations: The quantity of clinical and demographic metadata differed by source and by participant and was supplied without curation.

Concerning this clone itself: The antigen this receptor binds is unknown. The record has no base qualities; no much larger clone is one base away.

V lost 4 bases and J lost 3 bases; the stretch between them is 16 bases long. From its cysteine to its phenylalanine, the CDR3 spans 16 amino acids. Just CDR3 DNA is preserved here, 48 bases in frame from base 1. Via the germline V gene (reference sequence), CDR1 is SGHNT and CDR2 YYREEE. The specimen was PBMCs or T cells enriched from blood (not recorded which). The TCR was taken from a man in his thirties or forties with acute COVID-19. Recombination joined TRBV5-4 with TRBJ2-2, with the D gene not confidently named. In nucleotide form, the sequence is TGTGCCAGCAGCCTCCTGAGGCCCGGCGACACCGGGGAGCTGTTTTTT. It codes for CASSLLRPGDTGELFF.